This T cell receptor beta chain was obtained from a study of vaccination and CD4 T cells after COVID-19. Sample treatment: 10-day PBMC culture with coronavirus spike peptide pools or control peptides (ViraFEST assay). Turning to this clonotype: The target antigen is unknown.

Trimming took 4 bases from V and 0 from J; bases not matched to a gene: 2. The germline CDR1 and CDR2 sequences are SGHTA and FQGNSA. This CDR3 has 15 residues. The Oncomine TCR Beta short-read assay sequenced DNA from cultured CD4+ T cells. Each CDR3 protein gets one entry after TCRdb re-called the PCR reads with MiXCR. The sample records 9,000 to 15,000 distinct CDR3 sequences, 45% to 60% being singletons. Sample: CD4+ T cells from blood, cultured in vitro. The receptor's source is a human donor who had recovered from COVID-19. The genes are TRBV7-2 and TRBJ2-7, with 11 bases that match TRBD2. The CDR3 sequence is CASSSTSGGSYEQYF. The CDR3 coding sequence is TGTGCCAGCAGCTCCACTAGCGGGGGCTCCTACGAGCAGTACTTC.